This T cell receptor (beta chain) emerged from a study of blood T cell repertoires in COVID-19. How the authors handled the data: Quantification of nucleated cells was approximated via reference gene primer amplification. The table came from immunoSEQ multiplex PCR; TCRdb's copy has only in-frame clones and leaves some out. The V and J calls and clone size were taken over from that table, and D and trimming were inferred from the DNA. The sample shows 150,000 to 200,000 clones, around 90% of them seen only once. The V gene's germline CDR1 is SGHTA and CDR2 FQGTGA. J lost 4 bases, V lost 1 base, and 2 bases had no gene match. CDR3 size: 14 residues.

Sequenced sample: peripheral blood. The V gene is TRBV7-3, the J gene TRBJ2-3; TRBD1 agrees at 7 bases. The clonotype was recovered from a human donor in a cohort sampled during active COVID-19. The CDR3 loop reads CASSLRDRSDTQYF. The CDR3 DNA sequence: TGTGCCAGCAGCTTAAGGGACAGATCAGATACGCAGTATTTT.